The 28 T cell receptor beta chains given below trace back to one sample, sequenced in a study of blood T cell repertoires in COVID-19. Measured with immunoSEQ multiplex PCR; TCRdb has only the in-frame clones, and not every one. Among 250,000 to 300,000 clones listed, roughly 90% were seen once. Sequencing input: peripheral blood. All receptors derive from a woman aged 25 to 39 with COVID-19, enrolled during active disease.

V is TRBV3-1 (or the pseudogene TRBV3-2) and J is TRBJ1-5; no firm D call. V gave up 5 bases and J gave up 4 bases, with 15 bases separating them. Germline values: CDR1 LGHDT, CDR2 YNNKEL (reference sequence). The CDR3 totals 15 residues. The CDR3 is CASSLGWTGNQPQHF. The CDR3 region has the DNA TGTGCCAGCAGCTTGGGTTGGACGGGAAATCAGCCCCAGCATTTT.

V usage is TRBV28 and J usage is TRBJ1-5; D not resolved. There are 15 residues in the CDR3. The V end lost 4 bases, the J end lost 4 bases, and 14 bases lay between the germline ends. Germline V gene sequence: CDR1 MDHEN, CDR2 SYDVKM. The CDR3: CASSSFRSGNQPQHF. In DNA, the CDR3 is TGTGCCAGCAGTTCGTTCCGGTCGGGTAATCAGCCCCAGCATTTT.

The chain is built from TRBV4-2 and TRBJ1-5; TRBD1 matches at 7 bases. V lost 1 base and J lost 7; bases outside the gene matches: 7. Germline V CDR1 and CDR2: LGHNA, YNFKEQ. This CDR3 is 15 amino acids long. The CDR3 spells CASSQVVQGRQPQHF. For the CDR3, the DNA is TGTGCCAGCAGCCAAGTGGTACAGGGGAGGCAGCCCCAGCATTTT.

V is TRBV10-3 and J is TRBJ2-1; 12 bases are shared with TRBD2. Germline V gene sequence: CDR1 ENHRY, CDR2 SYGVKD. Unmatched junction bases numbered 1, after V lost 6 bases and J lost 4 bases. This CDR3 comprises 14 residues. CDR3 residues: CAIRGTSGYNEQFF. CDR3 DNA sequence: TGTGCCATCAGAGGGACTAGCGGGTACAATGAGCAGTTCTTC.

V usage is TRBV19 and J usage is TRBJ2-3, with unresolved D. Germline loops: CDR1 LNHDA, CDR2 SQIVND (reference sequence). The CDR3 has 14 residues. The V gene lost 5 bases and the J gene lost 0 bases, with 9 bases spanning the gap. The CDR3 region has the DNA TGTGCCAGTAGTTCCCGACTCAGCACAGATACGCAGTATTTT. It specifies CASSSRLSTDTQYF.

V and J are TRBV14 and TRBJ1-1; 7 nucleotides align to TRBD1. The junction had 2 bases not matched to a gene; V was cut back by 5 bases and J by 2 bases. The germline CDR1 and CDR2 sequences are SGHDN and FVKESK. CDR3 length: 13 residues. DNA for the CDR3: TGTGCCAGCAGCTGGGACAGAAACACTGAAGCTTTCTTT. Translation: CASSWDRNTEAFF.

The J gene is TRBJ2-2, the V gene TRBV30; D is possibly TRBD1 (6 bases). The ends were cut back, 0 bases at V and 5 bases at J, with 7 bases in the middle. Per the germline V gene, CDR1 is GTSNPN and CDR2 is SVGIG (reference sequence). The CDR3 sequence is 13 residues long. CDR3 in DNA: TGTGCCTGGAGTGTAGGGGGAACCGGGGAGCTGTTTTTT. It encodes CAWSVGGTGELFF.

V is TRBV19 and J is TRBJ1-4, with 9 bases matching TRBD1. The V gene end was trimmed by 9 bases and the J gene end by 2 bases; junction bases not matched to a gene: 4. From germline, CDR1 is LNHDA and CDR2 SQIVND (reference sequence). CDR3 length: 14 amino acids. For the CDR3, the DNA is TGTGCCAGGAGGACAGGGGCGACTAATGAAAAACTGTTTTTT. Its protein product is CARRTGATNEKLFF.

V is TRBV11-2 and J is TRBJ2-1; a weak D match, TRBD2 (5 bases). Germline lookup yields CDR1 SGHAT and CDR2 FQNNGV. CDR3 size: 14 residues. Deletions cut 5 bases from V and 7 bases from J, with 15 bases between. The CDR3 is CASSPQRERNEQFF. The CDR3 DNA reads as TGTGCCAGCAGCCCTCAGAGGGAGAGGAATGAGCAGTTCTTC.

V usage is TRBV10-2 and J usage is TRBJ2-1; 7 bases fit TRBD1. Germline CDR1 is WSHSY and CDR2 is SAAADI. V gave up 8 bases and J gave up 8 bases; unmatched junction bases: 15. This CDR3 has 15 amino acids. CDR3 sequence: CASDESTTGHDEQFF. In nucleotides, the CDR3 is TGCGCCAGCGACGAGAGTACGACAGGGCACGATGAGCAGTTCTTC.

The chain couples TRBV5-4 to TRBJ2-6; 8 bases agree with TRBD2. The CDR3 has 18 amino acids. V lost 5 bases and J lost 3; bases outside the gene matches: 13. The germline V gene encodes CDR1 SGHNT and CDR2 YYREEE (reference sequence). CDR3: CASSSRVTSGFGANVLTF. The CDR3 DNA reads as TGTGCCAGCAGTTCAAGGGTCACTAGCGGATTTGGGGCCAACGTCCTGACTTTC.

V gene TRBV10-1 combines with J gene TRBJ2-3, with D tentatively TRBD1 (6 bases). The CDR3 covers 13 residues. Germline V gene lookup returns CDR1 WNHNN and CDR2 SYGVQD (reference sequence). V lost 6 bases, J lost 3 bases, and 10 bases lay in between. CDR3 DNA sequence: TGCGCCAGCAGCCCCGGACAGACAGATACGCAGTATTTT. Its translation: CASSPGQTDTQYF.

CDR3 bases: TGTGCCAGCAGATCTCCGAGCGGGAGAAGCGAGCAGTACTTC. It yields the protein CASRSPSGRSEQYF. V is TRBV2 and J is TRBJ2-7; 8 bases fit TRBD2. V was clipped by 6 bases and J by 6 bases; unmatched bases: 10. This CDR3 spans 14 amino acids. Per germline, CDR1 SNHLY and CDR2 FYNNEI.

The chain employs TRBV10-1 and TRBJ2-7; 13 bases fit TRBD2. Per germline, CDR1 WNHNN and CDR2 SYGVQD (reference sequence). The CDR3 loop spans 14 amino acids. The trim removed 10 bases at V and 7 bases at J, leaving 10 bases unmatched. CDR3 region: CATSGTSGTEEQYF. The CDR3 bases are TGCGCCACCTCTGGGACTAGCGGGACGGAGGAGCAGTACTTC.

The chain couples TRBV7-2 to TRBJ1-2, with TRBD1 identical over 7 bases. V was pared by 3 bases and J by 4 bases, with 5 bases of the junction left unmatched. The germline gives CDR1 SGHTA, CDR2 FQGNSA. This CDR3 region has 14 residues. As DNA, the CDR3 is TGTGCCAGCAGCTTGCCGGGACAGTTCTATGGCTACACCTTC. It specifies CASSLPGQFYGYTF.

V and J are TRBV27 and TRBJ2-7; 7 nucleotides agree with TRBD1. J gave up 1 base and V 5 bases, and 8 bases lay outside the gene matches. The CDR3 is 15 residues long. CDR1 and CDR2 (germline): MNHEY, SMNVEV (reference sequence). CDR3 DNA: TGTGCCAGCAGTCTTCACAGGGGCCCTTCCTACGAGCAGTACTTC. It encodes CASSLHRGPSYEQYF.

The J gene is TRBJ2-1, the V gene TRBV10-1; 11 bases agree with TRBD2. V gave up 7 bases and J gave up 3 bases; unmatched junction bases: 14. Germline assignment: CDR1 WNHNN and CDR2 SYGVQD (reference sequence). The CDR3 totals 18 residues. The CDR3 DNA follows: TGCGCCAGCACCCCGGGGCTACTAGCGGGAGAGGTCTACAATGAGCAGTTCTTC. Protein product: CASTPGLLAGEVYNEQFF.

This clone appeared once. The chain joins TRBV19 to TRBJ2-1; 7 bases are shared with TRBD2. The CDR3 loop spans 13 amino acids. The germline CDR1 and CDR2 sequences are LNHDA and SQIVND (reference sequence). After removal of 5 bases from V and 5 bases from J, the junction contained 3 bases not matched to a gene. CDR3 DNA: TGTGCCAGTAGTTGGACTAGGAACAATGAGCAGTTCTTC. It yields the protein CASSWTRNNEQFF.

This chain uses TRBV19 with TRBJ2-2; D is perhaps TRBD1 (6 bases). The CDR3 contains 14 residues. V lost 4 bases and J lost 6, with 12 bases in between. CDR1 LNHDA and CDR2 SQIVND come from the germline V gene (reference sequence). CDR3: CASSTYRAAGELFF. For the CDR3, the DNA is TGTGCCAGTAGTACTTACAGGGCGGCCGGGGAGCTGTTTTTT.

CDR3 loop: CAISEASNRDYDQPQHF. DNA of the CDR3: TGTGCCATCAGTGAGGCATCCAACAGGGACTATGATCAGCCCCAGCATTTT. This chain joins TRBV10-3 and TRBJ1-5, with D perhaps TRBD1 (6 bases). The V and J ends lost 2 bases and 5 bases respectively, with 19 bases between them. CDR1 is ENHRY, CDR2 SYGVKD, per germline. The CDR3 is 17 residues long.

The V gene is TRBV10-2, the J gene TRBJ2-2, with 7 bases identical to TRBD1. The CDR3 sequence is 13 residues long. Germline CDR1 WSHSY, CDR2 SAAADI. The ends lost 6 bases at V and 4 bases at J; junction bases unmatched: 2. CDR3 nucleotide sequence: TGCGCCAGCAGGGGACAGAGCACCGGGGAGCTGTTTTTT. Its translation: CASRGQSTGELFF.

In DNA, the CDR3 is TGTGCCAGCAGCCACACGGGGACAGGGAGGACCCAGTACTTC. As protein: CASSHTGTGRTQYF. This chain uses TRBV11-2 with TRBJ2-5, with TRBD1 identical over 9 bases. Germline assignment: CDR1 SGHAT and CDR2 FQNNGV. With V trimmed by 5 bases and J by 7 bases, 8 bases remained unmatched. This CDR3 is 14 amino acids long.

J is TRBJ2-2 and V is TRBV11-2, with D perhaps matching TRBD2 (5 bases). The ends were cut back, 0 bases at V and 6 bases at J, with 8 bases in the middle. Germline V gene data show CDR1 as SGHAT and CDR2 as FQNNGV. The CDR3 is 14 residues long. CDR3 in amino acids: CASSLDRGSGELFF. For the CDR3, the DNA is TGTGCCAGCAGCTTAGATCGCGGGTCCGGGGAGCTGTTTTTT. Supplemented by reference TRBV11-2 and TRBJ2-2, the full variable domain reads EAGVAQSPRYKIIEKRQSVAFWCNPISGHATLYWYQQILGQGPKLLIQFQNNGVVDDSQLPKDRFSAERLKGVDSTLKIQPAKLEDSAVYLCASSLDRGSGELFFGEGSRLTVL.

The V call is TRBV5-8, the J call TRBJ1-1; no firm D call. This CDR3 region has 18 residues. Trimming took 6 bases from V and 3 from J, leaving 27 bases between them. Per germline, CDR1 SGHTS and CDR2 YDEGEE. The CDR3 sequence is CASTRRRRPNLLDTEAFF. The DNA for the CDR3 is TGTGCCAGCACCCGACGGAGGCGACCGAATCTATTGGACACTGAAGCTTTCTTT.

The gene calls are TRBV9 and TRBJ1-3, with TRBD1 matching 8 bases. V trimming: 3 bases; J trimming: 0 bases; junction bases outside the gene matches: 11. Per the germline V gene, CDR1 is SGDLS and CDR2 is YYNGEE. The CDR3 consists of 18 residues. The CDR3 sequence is CASSAGQGLISSGNTIYF. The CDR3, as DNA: TGTGCCAGCAGCGCCGGACAGGGTCTGATAAGCTCTGGAAACACCATATATTTT.

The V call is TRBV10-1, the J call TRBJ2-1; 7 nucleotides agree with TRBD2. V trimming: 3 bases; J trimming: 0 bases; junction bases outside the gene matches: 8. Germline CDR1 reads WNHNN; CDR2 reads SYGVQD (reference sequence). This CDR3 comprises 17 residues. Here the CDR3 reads CASSDFSGLSSYNEQFF. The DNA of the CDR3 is TGCGCCAGCAGTGATTTTAGCGGGCTGAGCTCCTACAATGAGCAGTTCTTC.

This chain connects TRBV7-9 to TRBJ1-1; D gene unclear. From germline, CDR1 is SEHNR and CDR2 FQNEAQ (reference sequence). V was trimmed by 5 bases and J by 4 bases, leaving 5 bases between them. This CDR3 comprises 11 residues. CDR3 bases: TGTGCCAGCAGCCTATCCACTGAAGCTTTCTTT. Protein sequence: CASSLSTEAFF. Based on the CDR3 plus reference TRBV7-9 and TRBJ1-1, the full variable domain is DTGVSQNPRHKITKRGQNVTFRCDPISEHNRLYWYRQTLGQGPEFLTYFQNEAQLEKSRLLSDRFSAERPKGSFSTLEIQRTEQGDSAMYLCASSLSTEAFFGQGTRLTVV.

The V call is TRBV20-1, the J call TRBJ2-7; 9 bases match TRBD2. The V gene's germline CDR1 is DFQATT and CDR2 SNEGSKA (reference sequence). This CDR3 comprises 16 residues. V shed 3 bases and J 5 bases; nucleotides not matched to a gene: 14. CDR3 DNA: TGCAGTGCTAGTGGTCTAGCGGGAATAAACGCCCACGAGCAGTACTTC. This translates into CSASGLAGINAHEQYF.